A single sample is the source of the 31 T cell receptor beta chains below, sequenced in a study of PD-1 blockade in classical Hodgkin lymphoma. The repertoire was sequenced with immunoSEQ multiplex PCR; TCRdb's copy has only in-frame clones and lacks some. The sample contains 80,000 to 100,000 clones, 90% to 95% of which appear only once. Time point specified: cycle 4 day 1 (C4D1), after less than 7 weeks of nivolumab. Each patient's relapse followed autologous stem cell transplantation, and brentuximab vedotin exposure varied. The source material was peripheral blood mononuclear cells (PBMCs), sampled before the fourth cycle of nivolumab. The receptors were sampled from a human donor with classical Hodgkin lymphoma.

A single count supports this clone. The genes are TRBV27 and TRBJ2-2, with 9 nucleotides matching TRBD1. The germline gives CDR1 MNHEY, CDR2 SMNVEV (reference sequence). V lost 5 bases and J lost 4; bases outside the gene matches: 2. This CDR3 is built from 14 residues. CDR3 sequence (DNA): TGTGCCAGCAGTCCGGGACAGGGCACCGGGGAGCTGTTTTTT. Translating gives CASSPGQGTGELFF.

The chain uses TRBV6-4 and TRBJ2-7; D possibly corresponds to TRBD2 (6 bases). CDR3 length: 15 amino acids. Between the trimmed V and J ends, which lost 8 bases and 1 base, there was a span of 18 bases. Germline CDR1 and CDR2: MRHNA and SNTAGT. In nucleotides, the CDR3 is TGTGCCAGCTTAGAGACCGGGGGACGATCCTACGAGCAGTACTTC. Protein: CASLETGGRSYEQYF.

V usage is TRBV7-8 and J usage is TRBJ1-5; D not certain. This CDR3 has 14 residues. CDR1 and CDR2 from the germline V gene are SGHVS and FQNEAQ. Trimming took off 3 bases at V and 5 bases at J, with 11 bases between the two ends. The CDR3 sequence: CASSLAGGHQPQHF. The DNA of the CDR3 is TGTGCCAGCAGCTTGGCGGGTGGGCATCAGCCCCAGCATTTT.

V gene TRBV4-1 combines with J gene TRBJ2-1; 13 bases align to TRBD2. Germline CDR1 is MGHRA and CDR2 is YSYEKL. The V segment lost 4 bases and the J segment 12 bases; nucleotides outside the gene matches: 12. The length of the CDR3 is 16 residues. CDR3 coding DNA: TGCGCCAGCAGCCTTGCGTCCGGGACTAGCGGGATTTGGCAGTTCTTC. It specifies CASSLASGTSGIWQFF.

The chain joins TRBV9 to TRBJ2-3; D is uncertain. Trimming removed 0 bases from V and 0 bases from J, with 2 bases in between. The germline V gene has CDR1 SGDLS and CDR2 YYNGEE. The CDR3 has 13 amino acids. The CDR3 loop reads CASSVGSTDTQYF. CDR3 bases: TGTGCCAGCAGCGTAGGTAGCACAGATACGCAGTATTTT.

This clone was detected once. The chain uses TRBV18 and TRBJ2-7, with 12 nucleotides matching TRBD2. The V gene end was trimmed by 3 bases and the J gene end by 1 base; junction bases not matched to a gene: 1. The CDR3 has 15 residues. Looked up from germline, CDR1 is KGHSH and CDR2 is LQKENI. The CDR3 DNA follows: TGTGCCAGCTCACCGGGACTAGCGGGTTCCTACGAGCAGTACTTC. Its protein product is CASSPGLAGSYEQYF.

The chain links TRBV11-3 to TRBJ2-3; D is uncertain. The V end lost 1 base, the J end lost 14 bases, and 16 bases lay between the germline ends. The CDR3 loop spans 13 amino acids. Germline V gives CDR1 SGHNT, CDR2 YENEEA. The CDR3 region has the DNA TGTGCCAGCAGCTTAGGGATGGAATATCAATCGTATTTT. Protein product: CASSLGMEYQSYF.

This clone is a singleton in its sample. This CDR3 reads CASSLGGTYTQYF. The CDR3 DNA sequence: TGTGCCAGCAGCTTAGGGGGGACTTATACGCAGTATTTT. The rearrangement links TRBV11-2 to TRBJ2-3; possibly TRBD2 for D (6 bases). Germline CDR1 reads SGHAT; CDR2 reads FQNNGV. The V end lost 1 base, the J end lost 7 bases, and 9 bases lay between the germline ends. The CDR3 sequence is 13 residues long.

The chain links TRBV7-9 to TRBJ2-2, with 7 positions matching TRBD1. The CDR3 is made up of 15 amino acids. The germline V gene encodes CDR1 SEHNR and CDR2 FQNEAQ (reference sequence). V shed 3 bases and J 0 bases; nucleotides not matched to a gene: 1. The DNA of the CDR3 is TGTGCCAGCAGCTTGGACAGGACGAACACCGGGGAGCTGTTTTTT. Protein sequence: CASSLDRTNTGELFF.

This clone was picked up one time. V and J are TRBV7-8 and TRBJ2-7; 9 bases are shared with TRBD1. Losses at the gene ends were 3 bases for V and 2 bases for J; bases not matched to a gene: 8. The CDR3 is made up of 16 amino acids. Germline V gene lookup returns CDR1 SGHVS and CDR2 FQNEAQ. This CDR3 reads CASSLLRGQGPYEQYF. In DNA form, the CDR3 reads TGTGCCAGCAGCTTGTTACGGGGACAGGGACCCTACGAGCAGTACTTC. Based on the CDR3 plus reference TRBV7-8 and TRBJ2-7, the full variable domain is GAGVSQSPRYKVAKRGQDVALRCDPISGHVSLFWYQQALGQGPEFLTYFQNEAQLDKSGLPSDRFFAERPEGSVSTLKIQRTQQEDSAVYLCASSLLRGQGPYEQYFGPGTRLTVT.

V and J are TRBV6-5 and TRBJ2-7; D not certain. CDR3 length: 13 residues. Trimming stripped 6 bases from V and 3 bases from J, with 12 bases between. Germline-derived CDR1 and CDR2 are MNHEY and SVGAGI. The CDR3 region has the DNA TGTGCCAGCAGGTCGGTAGGCGGCTACGAGCAGTACTTC. Its translation is CASRSVGGYEQYF.

The CDR3 region is CASSATRTSVETQYF. Here the CDR3 DNA reads TGCGCCAGCAGCGCTACCCGGACTAGCGTGGAGACCCAGTACTTC. The chain has TRBV5-1 and TRBJ2-5; 9 bases match TRBD2. This CDR3 comprises 15 residues. In germline, CDR1 is SGHRS, CDR2 YFSETQ. V shed 4 bases, J shed 5 bases, and the junction held 9 bases outside the gene matches.

The chain has TRBV6-4 and TRBJ2-1; 11 nucleotides align to TRBD2. The length of the CDR3 is 18 residues. V gave up 5 bases and J gave up 7 bases; unmatched junction bases: 16. Germline V gene data show CDR1 as MRHNA and CDR2 as SNTAGT. In DNA form, the CDR3 reads TGTGCCAGCAGTCCCTCCGCCTGGATTACTAGCGGGAGTAATGAGCAGTTCTTC. Translated: CASSPSAWITSGSNEQFF.

The V and J genes are TRBV18 and TRBJ2-7, with D possibly TRBD2 on 5 matching bases. The CDR3 has 13 residues. CDR1 and CDR2 (germline): KGHSH, LQKENI. Trimming left V 3 bases short and J 3 bases short, with 9 bases between. CDR3: CASSPEGIYEQYF. The CDR3 coding sequence is TGTGCCAGCTCACCCGAGGGAATCTACGAGCAGTACTTC. The full variable domain, rest sourced from reference TRBV18 and TRBJ2-7, is NAGVMQNPRHLVRRRGQEARLRCSPMKGHSHVYWYRQLPEEGLKFMVYLQKENIIDESGMPKERFSAEFPKEGPSILRIQQVVRGDSAAYFCASSPEGIYEQYFGPGTRLTVT.

This chain connects TRBV7-9 to TRBJ2-1, with D unclear. The V end was cut by 10 bases, the J end by 0 bases, with 13 bases between. The CDR3 runs 14 residues. CDR1 and CDR2 from the germline V gene are SEHNR and FQNEAQ (reference sequence). CDR3 nucleotide sequence: TGTGCCACCGGTGTACGGAGCTCCTACAATGAGCAGTTCTTC. Its protein is CATGVRSSYNEQFF.

The V and J genes are TRBV29-1 and TRBJ1-5, with TRBD1 as a possible D gene (5 bases). The length of the CDR3 is 12 residues. Looked up from germline, CDR1 is SQVTM and CDR2 is ANQGSEA. Trimming stripped 0 bases from V and 7 bases from J, with 7 bases between. The CDR3 sequence: CSVEDPGQPQHF. CDR3 nucleotides: TGCAGCGTTGAAGATCCAGGGCAGCCCCAGCATTTT.

The V call is TRBV4-1, the J call TRBJ1-3; the match to TRBD1 covers 8 bases. CDR1 and CDR2 from the germline V gene are MGHRA and YSYEKL. This CDR3 has 18 amino acids. The V gene end was trimmed by 0 bases and the J gene end by 0 bases; junction bases not matched to a gene: 7. The CDR3 DNA follows: TGCGCCAGCAGCCAAGATCCACCAGGGGGCGACTCTGGAAACACCATATATTTT. Its protein product is CASSQDPPGGDSGNTIYF.

V is TRBV7-9 and J is TRBJ2-7, with D perhaps TRBD2 (5 bases). CDR1 is SEHNR and CDR2 is FQNEAQ in the germline V gene (reference sequence). Trimming pared 2 bases from V and 5 bases from J, leaving 16 bases between. CDR3 length: 15 amino acids. The chain's CDR3 is CASSLPRVAINEQYF. The DNA of the CDR3 is TGTGCCAGCAGCTTACCTCGAGTAGCGATCAACGAGCAGTACTTC.

The rearrangement joins TRBV4-1 to TRBJ1-4; 8 bases match TRBD1. The CDR3 is made up of 16 amino acids. Germline CDR1 reads MGHRA; CDR2 reads YSYEKL. V was pared by 2 bases and J by 6 bases, with 8 bases of the junction left unmatched. This chain's CDR3 is CASSQLSRTGYEKLFF. In DNA, the CDR3 is TGCGCCAGCAGCCAACTCAGCCGGACAGGGTATGAAAAACTGTTTTTT.

The chain joins TRBV12-5 to TRBJ2-1; weak D call: TRBD2 (5 bases). V was clipped by 6 bases and J by 0 bases, with 18 bases between them. The CDR3 loop spans 17 amino acids. CDR1 is LGHNT, CDR2 FRNRAP, per germline. CDR3 region: CASGRGQDLSSYNEQFF. DNA for the CDR3: TGTGCTAGTGGCCGGGGTCAGGACCTTAGCTCCTACAATGAGCAGTTCTTC.

The chain combines TRBV29-1 with TRBJ2-1; 9 bases line up with TRBD2. V shed 1 base and J 3 bases; nucleotides not matched to a gene: 4. Germline CDR1 reads SQVTM; CDR2 reads ANQGSEA. The CDR3 runs to 15 residues. This chain's CDR3 is CSVEGGRAFYNEQFF. Here the CDR3 DNA reads TGCAGCGTTGAAGGCGGGAGGGCCTTCTACAATGAGCAGTTCTTC.

The chain joins TRBV19 to TRBJ1-5; tentative D call: TRBD1 (6 bases). Trimming cost V 6 bases and J 3 bases, with 12 bases left between them. This CDR3 region has 14 residues. Germline CDR1 and CDR2: LNHDA and SQIVND (reference sequence). CDR3 region: CASRNRAYNQPQHF. The CDR3 DNA is TGTGCCAGTAGGAACAGGGCTTACAATCAGCCCCAGCATTTT.

This clone appeared a single time. The genes are TRBV7-3 and TRBJ2-3; D not certain. This CDR3 comprises 13 residues. CDR1 is SGHTA and CDR2 is FQGTGA in the germline V gene. V shed 2 bases and J shed 6 bases, with 9 bases lying between them. CDR3 in DNA: TGTGCCAGCAGCTTACGGCCGGGCGATACGCAGTATTTT. The encoded protein is CASSLRPGDTQYF.

DNA for the CDR3: TGTGCCAGCAGCCTCGACTGGGGAGGAGGAGGAGAGCAGTTCTTC. Its protein is CASSLDWGGGGEQFF. V is TRBV14 and J is TRBJ2-1; TRBD2 might be the D (6 bases). There are 15 residues in the CDR3. Germline loops: CDR1 SGHDN, CDR2 FVKESK. Trimming shortened V by 4 bases and J by 10 bases, and 20 bases separated the two germline ends.

The chain is built from TRBV5-1 and TRBJ2-5; D may be TRBD1 (5 bases). The ends were cut back, 0 bases at V and 3 bases at J, with 12 bases in the middle. This CDR3 is built from 15 residues. Germline assignment: CDR1 SGHRS and CDR2 YFSETQ. CDR3 residues: CASSLAFLREETQYF. DNA of the CDR3: TGCGCCAGCAGCTTGGCCTTCCTCAGGGAAGAGACCCAGTACTTC.

The CDR3 nucleotides read TGTGCCAGCAGCCGGGCCAGGGTTAATGAAGCTTTCTTT. It translates to CASSRARVNEAFF. The chain has TRBV7-9 and TRBJ1-1; weak D call: TRBD1 (5 bases). Germline V gives CDR1 SEHNR, CDR2 FQNEAQ (reference sequence). The ends were cut back, 5 bases at V and 7 bases at J, with 14 bases in the middle. This CDR3 contains 13 residues.

The CDR3 region is CASSGTGISYEQYF. The CDR3 DNA reads TGTGCCAGCAGTGGTACAGGGATCTCCTACGAGCAGTACTTC. J is TRBJ2-7 and V is TRBV6-1; TRBD1 is a possible D gene (6 bases). This CDR3 has 14 residues. The germline gives CDR1 MNHNS, CDR2 SASEGT. The V gene lost 4 bases and the J gene lost 0 bases, with 10 bases spanning the gap.

The chain links TRBV25-1 to TRBJ1-2, with a weak D call TRBD1 (6 bases). V was shortened by 3 bases and J by 3 bases, with 14 bases between the two germline ends. The germline gives CDR1 MGHDK, CDR2 SYGVNS. This CDR3 region has 15 residues. CDR3 sequence reads: CASSDARGADYGYTF. CDR3 in DNA: TGTGCCAGCAGTGACGCCCGGGGGGCGGACTATGGCTACACCTTC.

The sample holds a few counts of this clone. This chain links TRBV7-3 with TRBJ2-1; D remains unclear. The CDR3 is 14 amino acids. With 2 bases removed from V and 4 bases from J, the gap between germline ends came to 9 bases. Germline loops: CDR1 SGHTA, CDR2 FQGTGA. CDR3 in DNA: TGTGCCAGCAGCTTACGAGGTTCTTACAATGAGCAGTTCTTC. Translation gives CASSLRGSYNEQFF.

The chain has TRBV14 and TRBJ2-7; TRBD2 matches 11 bases. V trimming: 2 bases; J trimming: 3 bases; junction bases outside the gene matches: 21. The CDR3 consists of 21 residues. CDR1 is SGHDN and CDR2 is FVKESK in the germline V gene. The CDR3 DNA is TGTGCCAGCAGCCAAACTCCGGGACTAGCGGTCTCCCAGGGAGGGTACTACGAGCAGTACTTC. Amino acid sequence: CASSQTPGLAVSQGGYYEQYF.

V gene TRBV4-2 combines with J gene TRBJ2-7; weak D call: TRBD2 (5 bases). Germline values: CDR1 LGHNA, CDR2 YNFKEQ. V shed 4 bases and J shed 5 bases, with 9 bases lying between them. This CDR3 is built from 12 residues. CDR3 nucleotide sequence: TGTGCCAGCAGCCCGTGGGGAGACGAGCAGTACTTC. It is translated as CASSPWGDEQYF.